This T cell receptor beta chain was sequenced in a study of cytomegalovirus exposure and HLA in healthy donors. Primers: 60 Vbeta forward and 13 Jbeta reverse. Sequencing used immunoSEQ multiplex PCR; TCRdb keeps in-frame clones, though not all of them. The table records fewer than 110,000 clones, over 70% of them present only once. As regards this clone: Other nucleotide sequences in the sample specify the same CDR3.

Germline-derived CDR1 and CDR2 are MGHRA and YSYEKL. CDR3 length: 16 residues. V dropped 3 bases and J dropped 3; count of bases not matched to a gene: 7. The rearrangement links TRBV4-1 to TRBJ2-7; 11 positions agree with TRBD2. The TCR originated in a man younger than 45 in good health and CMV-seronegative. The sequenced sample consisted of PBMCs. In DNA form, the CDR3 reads TGCGCCAGCAGCCAGGAATTTACTAGCGGGAGCTACGAGCAGTACTTC. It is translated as CASSQEFTSGSYEQYF.